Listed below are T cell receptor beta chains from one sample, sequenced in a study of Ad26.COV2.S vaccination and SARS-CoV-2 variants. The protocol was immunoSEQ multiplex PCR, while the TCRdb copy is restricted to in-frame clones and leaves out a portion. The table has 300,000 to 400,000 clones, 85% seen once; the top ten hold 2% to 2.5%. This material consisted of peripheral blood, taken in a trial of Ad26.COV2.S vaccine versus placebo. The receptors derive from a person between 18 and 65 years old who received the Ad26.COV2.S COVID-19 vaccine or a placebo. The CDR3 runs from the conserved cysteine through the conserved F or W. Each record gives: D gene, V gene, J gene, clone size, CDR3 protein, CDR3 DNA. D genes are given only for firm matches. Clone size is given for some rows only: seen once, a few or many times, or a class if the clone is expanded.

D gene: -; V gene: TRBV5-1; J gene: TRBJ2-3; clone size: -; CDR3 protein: CASSLAPGSMDTQYF; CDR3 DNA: TGCGCCAGCAGCTTGGCCCCCGGGTCCATGGATACGCAGTATTTT
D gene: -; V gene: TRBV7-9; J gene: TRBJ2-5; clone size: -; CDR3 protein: CASSQYQETQYF; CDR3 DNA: TGTGCCAGCAGCCAGTACCAAGAGACCCAGTACTTC
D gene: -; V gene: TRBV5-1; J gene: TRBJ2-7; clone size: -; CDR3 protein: CASRLRPTGHQRDSYEQYF; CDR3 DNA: TGCGCCAGCAGGCTCAGACCAACAGGGCATCAGCGGGACTCCTACGAGCAGTACTTC
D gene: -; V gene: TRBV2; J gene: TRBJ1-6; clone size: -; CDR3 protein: CASSEGGRNNSPLHF; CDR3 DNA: TGTGCCAGCAGTGAAGGTGGGAGGAATAATTCACCCCTCCACTTT
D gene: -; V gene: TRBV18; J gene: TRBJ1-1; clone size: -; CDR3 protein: CASSPQGMNTEAFF; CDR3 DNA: TGTGCCAGCTCACCACAGGGTATGAACACTGAAGCTTTCTTT
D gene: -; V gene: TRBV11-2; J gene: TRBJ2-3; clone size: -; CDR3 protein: CASRRGDPTDTQYF; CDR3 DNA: TGTGCCAGCAGGCGGGGAGACCCCACAGATACGCAGTATTTT
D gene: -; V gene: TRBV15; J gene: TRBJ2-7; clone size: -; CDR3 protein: CATSSGFSYEQYF; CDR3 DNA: TGTGCCACCAGCAGCGGCTTCTCCTACGAGCAGTACTTC
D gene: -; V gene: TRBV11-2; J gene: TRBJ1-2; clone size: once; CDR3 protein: CASSLVLGGYTF; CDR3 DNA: TGTGCCAGCAGCTTAGTGCTGGGTGGCTACACCTTC
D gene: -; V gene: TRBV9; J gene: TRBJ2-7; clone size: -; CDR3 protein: CASSPQGLLGYEQYF; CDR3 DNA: TGTGCCAGCAGCCCCCAGGGTCTTCTTGGCTACGAGCAGTACTTC
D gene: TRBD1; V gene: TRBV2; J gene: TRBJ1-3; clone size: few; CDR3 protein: CASSRGLGNTIYF; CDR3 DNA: TGTGCCAGCAGCAGGGGGCTTGGAAACACCATATATTTT
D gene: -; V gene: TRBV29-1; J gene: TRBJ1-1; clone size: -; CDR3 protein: CSAKHTEAFF; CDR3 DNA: TGCAGCGCTAAACACACTGAAGCTTTCTTT
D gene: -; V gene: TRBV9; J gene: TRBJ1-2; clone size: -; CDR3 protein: CASSVAAGNYGYTF; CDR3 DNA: TGTGCCAGCAGCGTAGCTGCGGGGAACTATGGCTACACCTTC
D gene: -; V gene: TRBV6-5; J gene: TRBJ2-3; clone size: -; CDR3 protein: CASSLDPANTQYF; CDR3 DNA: TGTGCCAGCAGCCTCGACCCGGCGAATACGCAGTATTTT
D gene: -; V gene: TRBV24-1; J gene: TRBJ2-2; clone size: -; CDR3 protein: CATSDLQLDTGELFF; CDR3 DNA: TGTGCCACCAGTGATTTGCAGCTGGACACCGGGGAGCTGTTTTTT
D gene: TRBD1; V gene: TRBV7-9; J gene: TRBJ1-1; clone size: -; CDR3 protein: CASSPRIGTVEAFF; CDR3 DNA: TGTGCCAGCAGCCCGCGAATCGGGACAGTTGAAGCTTTCTTT
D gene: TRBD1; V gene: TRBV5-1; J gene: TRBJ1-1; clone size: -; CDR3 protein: CASSGGQGGTEAFF; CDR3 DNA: TGCGCCAGCAGCGGGGGACAGGGAGGCACTGAAGCTTTCTTT
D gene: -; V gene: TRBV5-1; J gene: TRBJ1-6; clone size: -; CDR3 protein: CASSLEGWALHF; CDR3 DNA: TGCGCCAGCAGCTTGGAGGGGTGGGCCCTCCACTTT
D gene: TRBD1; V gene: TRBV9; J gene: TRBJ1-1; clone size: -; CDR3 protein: CASSVDRGSFMNTEAFF; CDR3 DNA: TGTGCCAGCAGCGTAGACAGGGGGTCATTTATGAACACTGAAGCTTTCTTT
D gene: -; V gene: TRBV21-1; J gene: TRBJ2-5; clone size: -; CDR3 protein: CASSPHAADRGWTQYF; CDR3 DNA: TGTGCCAGCAGCCCCCACGCGGCGGACAGGGGATGGACCCAGTACTTC
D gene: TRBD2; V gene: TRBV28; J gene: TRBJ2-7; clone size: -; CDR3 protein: CASSRTSGDYEQYF; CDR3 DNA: TGTGCCAGCAGCCGAACTAGCGGCGACTACGAGCAGTACTTC
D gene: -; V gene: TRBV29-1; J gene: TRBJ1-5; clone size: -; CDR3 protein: CSVEGGSGQPQHF; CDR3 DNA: TGCAGCGTTGAAGGAGGCAGTGGTCAGCCCCAGCATTTT
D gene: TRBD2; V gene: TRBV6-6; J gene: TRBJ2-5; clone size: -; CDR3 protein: CASSYSGGGAIETQYF; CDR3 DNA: TGTGCCAGCAGTTACTCGGGCGGGGGGGCCATAGAGACCCAGTACTTC
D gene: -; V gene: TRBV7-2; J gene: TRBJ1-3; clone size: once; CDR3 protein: CASSSGPQSSGNTIYF; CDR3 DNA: TGTGCCAGCAGCTCCGGACCACAGTCCTCTGGAAACACCATATATTTT
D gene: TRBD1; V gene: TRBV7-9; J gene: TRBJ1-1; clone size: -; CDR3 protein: CASSYRTGVNTEAFF; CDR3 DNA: TGTGCCAGCAGCTATCGGACAGGGGTGAACACTGAAGCTTTCTTT
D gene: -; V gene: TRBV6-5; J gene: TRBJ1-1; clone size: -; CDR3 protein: CASNQRVGTEAFF; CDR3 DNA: TGTGCCAGCAACCAGAGGGTGGGGACTGAAGCTTTCTTT
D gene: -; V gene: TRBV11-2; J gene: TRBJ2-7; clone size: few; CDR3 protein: CASSWSASLDEQYF; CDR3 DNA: TGTGCCAGCAGCTGGTCCGCCAGTCTGGACGAGCAGTACTTC
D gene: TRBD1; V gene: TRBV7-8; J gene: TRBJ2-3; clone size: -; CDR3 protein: CASSLGWAGGRLSITDTQYF; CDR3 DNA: TGTGCCAGCAGCTTAGGGTGGGCAGGGGGTCGGCTTAGTATTACTGATACGCAGTATTTT
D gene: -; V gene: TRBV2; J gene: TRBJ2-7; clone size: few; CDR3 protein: CASSAVGAGEQYF; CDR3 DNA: TGTGCCAGCAGTGCGGTCGGGGCTGGCGAGCAGTACTTC
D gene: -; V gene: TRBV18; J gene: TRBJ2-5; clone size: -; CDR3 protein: CASQSARETQYF; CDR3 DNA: TGTGCCAGCCAGAGCGCCAGGGAGACCCAGTACTTC
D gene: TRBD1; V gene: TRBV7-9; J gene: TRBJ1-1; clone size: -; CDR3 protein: CASSLEQGNVEAFF; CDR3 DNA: TGTGCCAGCAGCTTAGAACAGGGGAACGTTGAAGCTTTCTTT
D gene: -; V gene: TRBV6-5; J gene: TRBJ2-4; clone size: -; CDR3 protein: CASSRELAKNIQYF; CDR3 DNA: TGTGCCAGCAGCAGGGAACTAGCCAAAAACATTCAGTACTTC